Each of the 12 T cell receptor beta chains below was sequenced from the same sample in a study of technical replicates of blood from a few donors. TCRdb keeps only in-frame clones here, not all; method: immunoSEQ multiplex PCR. The table shows about 83,000 clones, with approximately 92% occurring only once. Specimen: T cells isolated from PBMCs. These receptors were taken from a human donor in good health.

The chain joins TRBV28 to TRBJ2-7; 8 bases line up with TRBD2. Trimming took 5 bases from V and 6 from J; bases not matched to a gene: 9. The CDR3 runs 14 residues. The V gene's germline CDR1 is MDHEN and CDR2 SYDVKM. The CDR3 bases are TGTGCCAGCAGTATTAGCGGGACGGGCGCCGAGCAGTACTTC. It codes for CASSISGTGAEQYF.

The chain uses TRBV11-2 and TRBJ2-7, with a tentative D call TRBD1 (6 bases). This CDR3 region has 15 residues. Germline V gene lookup returns CDR1 SGHAT and CDR2 FQNNGV. Trimming left V 5 bases short and J 2 bases short, with 16 bases between. The CDR3 nucleotides read TGTGCCAGCAGCCAAATTAGGGGGAGTACCTACGAGCAGTACTTC. This codes for CASSQIRGSTYEQYF.

The V and J genes are TRBV10-3 and TRBJ2-7; 8 positions agree with TRBD1. V lost 8 bases and J lost 2; bases outside the gene matches: 14. Germline V lookup: CDR1 ENHRY, CDR2 SYGVKD. The CDR3 has 16 residues. This chain's CDR3 is CAIGDSGRTGTYEQYF. CDR3 bases: TGTGCCATCGGAGACAGTGGACGGACAGGGACCTACGAGCAGTACTTC.

This clone was seen a single time. The V and J genes are TRBV19 and TRBJ1-5; 10 bases are shared with TRBD1. The V gene end was trimmed by 5 bases and the J gene end by 7 bases; junction bases not matched to a gene: 11. CDR1 is LNHDA, CDR2 SQIVND, per germline (reference sequence). The CDR3 is made up of 16 amino acids. The CDR3 protein is CASSSRGQGSTQPQHF. The CDR3 bases are TGTGCCAGTAGTTCCCGGGGACAGGGGAGTACGCAGCCCCAGCATTTT.

The chain uses TRBV28 and TRBJ2-1; weak D call: TRBD1 (5 bases). This CDR3 contains 13 residues. Trimming took off 9 bases at V and 4 bases at J, with 13 bases between the two ends. Germline assignment: CDR1 MDHEN and CDR2 SYDVKM. In nucleotides, the CDR3 is TGTGCCAGTCGTTCGACAGTATACAATGAGCAGTTCTTC. Translating it yields CASRSTVYNEQFF. Full variable domain (outside the CDR3, taken from reference TRBV28 and TRBJ2-1): DVKVTQSSRYLVKRTGEKVFLECVQDMDHENMFWYRQDPGLGLRLIYFSYDVKMKEKGDIPEGYSVSREKKERFSLILESASTNQTSMYLCASRSTVYNEQFFGPGTRLTVL.

The count of this clone is one. This chain connects TRBV11-3 to TRBJ1-2; 10 positions agree with TRBD1. CDR3 length: 16 amino acids. Germline V gene data show CDR1 as SGHNT and CDR2 as YENEEA. Germline trimming cut 0 bases from V and 3 bases from J; bases unmatched to any gene: 4. Here the CDR3 DNA reads TGTGCCAGCAGCTTAGAAAAGACAGGGGGCGACTATGGCTACACCTTC. Translation: CASSLEKTGGDYGYTF. Full variable domain (missing parts from reference TRBV11-3 and TRBJ1-2): EAGVVQSPRYKIIEKKQPVAFWCNPISGHNTLYWYLQNLGQGPELLIRYENEEAVDDSQLPKDRFSAERLKGVDSTLKIQPAELGDSAVYLCASSLEKTGGDYGYTFGSGTRLTVV.

The V gene is TRBV28, the J gene TRBJ2-5, with TRBD2 identical over 11 bases. With V trimmed by 3 bases and J by 5 bases, 8 bases remained unmatched. This CDR3 has 16 amino acids. CDR1 MDHEN and CDR2 SYDVKM come from the germline V gene. The CDR3 bases are TGTGCCAGCAGTTTCTTAGCGGGAGGGCCTTTGGAGACCCAGTACTTC. Its protein is CASSFLAGGPLETQYF.

The V call is TRBV10-3, the J call TRBJ2-3; 7 bases align to TRBD2. The ends lost 0 bases at V and 5 bases at J; junction bases unmatched: 14. This CDR3 contains 18 residues. Germline CDR1 and CDR2: ENHRY and SYGVKD. The CDR3 nucleotides read TGTGCCATCAGTGAGTCCTATTCTGAGGGGAGGGCCGTAGATACGCAGTATTTT. This gives the protein CAISESYSEGRAVDTQYF.

This clone was counted only a few times. This sequence joins TRBV28 and TRBJ1-1; D is unresolved. The V and J ends lost 0 bases and 11 bases respectively, with 19 bases between them. There are 15 residues in the CDR3. Germline V gene lookup returns CDR1 MDHEN and CDR2 SYDVKM. The CDR3, as DNA: TGTGCCAGCAGTTTATGGTTGGAGGGCTCAGGATGGGCTTTCTTT. The encoded protein is CASSLWLEGSGWAFF.

The genes are TRBV7-3 and TRBJ1-5; D not certain. V shed 5 bases and J shed 10 bases, with 18 bases lying between them. The CDR3 length is 14 residues. Germline assignment: CDR1 SGHTA and CDR2 FQGTGA. The CDR3 reads CASSADSRKLPQHF. In DNA form, the CDR3 reads TGTGCCAGCAGCGCAGACTCCCGCAAGTTACCCCAGCATTTT.

This clone came up a few times. CDR3 sequence (DNA): TGTGCCAGCAGTGGTCTGGACAGGTCTAGCAATCAGCCCCAGCATTTT. Its translation is CASSGLDRSSNQPQHF. J is TRBJ1-5 and V is TRBV6-1, with TRBD1 matching 7 bases. Germline V CDR1 and CDR2: MNHNS, SASEGT. The CDR3 has 16 residues. V dropped 4 bases and J dropped 0; count of bases not matched to a gene: 6.

This clone was seen just once. J is TRBJ2-2 and V is TRBV19; unclear D gene. The CDR3 loop spans 13 amino acids. V lost 10 bases, J lost 1 base, and 10 bases lay in between. Germline CDR1 reads LNHDA; CDR2 reads SQIVND (reference sequence). The CDR3 loop is CATLLRNTGELFF. Here the CDR3 DNA reads TGTGCCACCCTCCTCCGGAACACCGGGGAGCTGTTTTTT.